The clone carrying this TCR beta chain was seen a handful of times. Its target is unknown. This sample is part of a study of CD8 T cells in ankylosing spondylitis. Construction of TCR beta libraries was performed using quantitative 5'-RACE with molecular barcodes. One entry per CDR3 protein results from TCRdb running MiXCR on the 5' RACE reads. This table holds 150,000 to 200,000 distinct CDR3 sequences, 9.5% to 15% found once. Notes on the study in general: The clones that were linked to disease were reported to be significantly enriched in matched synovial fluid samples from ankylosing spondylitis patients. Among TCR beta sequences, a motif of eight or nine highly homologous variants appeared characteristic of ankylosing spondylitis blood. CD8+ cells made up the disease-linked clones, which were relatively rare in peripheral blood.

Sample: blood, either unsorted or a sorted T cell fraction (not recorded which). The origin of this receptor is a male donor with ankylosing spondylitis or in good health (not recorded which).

The CDR3, as DNA: TGTGCCAGCAGTTACGCTGTAGGGGCGGAGCAGTACTTC. It yields the protein CASSYAVGAEQYF. This chain uses TRBV6-5 with TRBJ2-7; a weak D match, TRBD1 (5 bases). Trimming took off 2 bases at V and 7 bases at J, with 12 bases between the two ends. CDR1 MNHEY and CDR2 SVGAGI come from the germline V gene. The CDR3 has 13 amino acids.